This T cell receptor (beta chain) derives from a study of OX40 agonist ivuxolimab in advanced cancers. Across the whole study: Patients' therapy was ivuxolimab, an antibody that acts as an agonist of OX40 (CD134). Findings and limits, study-wide: CD8+ T cells were the subset that, on average, had more expanded clones than CD4+. Low normalized clonal expansion also occurred in some nonresponding patients. With doses of 0.1 to 3.0 mg/kg, CD4+ and CD8+ blood T cells had undergone clonal expansion by week 6.

This clone has just a few counts. Its antigen is not identified. The CDR3 runs to 12 residues. Germline V gene sequence: CDR1 WNHNN, CDR2 SYGVQD (reference sequence). V was trimmed by 6 bases and J by 8 bases, leaving 13 bases between them. Assay: immunoSEQ multiplex PCR; the TCRdb copy retains only in-frame clones and omits some. This sample has 65,000 to 95,000 clones, with over 75% found just once. Sequencing was performed on CD4+ or CD8+ T cells sorted from blood, taken in a trial of the OX40 agonist ivuxolimab. The sequence was obtained from an adult with an advanced solid tumor such as melanoma, head and neck, liver or kidney cancer. The chain recombines TRBV10-1 with TRBJ1-2; TRBD1 might be the D (6 bases). The CDR3 spells CASSAGDRGYTF. Written as DNA, the CDR3 is TGCGCCAGCAGCGCAGGGGACCGCGGCTACACCTTC.